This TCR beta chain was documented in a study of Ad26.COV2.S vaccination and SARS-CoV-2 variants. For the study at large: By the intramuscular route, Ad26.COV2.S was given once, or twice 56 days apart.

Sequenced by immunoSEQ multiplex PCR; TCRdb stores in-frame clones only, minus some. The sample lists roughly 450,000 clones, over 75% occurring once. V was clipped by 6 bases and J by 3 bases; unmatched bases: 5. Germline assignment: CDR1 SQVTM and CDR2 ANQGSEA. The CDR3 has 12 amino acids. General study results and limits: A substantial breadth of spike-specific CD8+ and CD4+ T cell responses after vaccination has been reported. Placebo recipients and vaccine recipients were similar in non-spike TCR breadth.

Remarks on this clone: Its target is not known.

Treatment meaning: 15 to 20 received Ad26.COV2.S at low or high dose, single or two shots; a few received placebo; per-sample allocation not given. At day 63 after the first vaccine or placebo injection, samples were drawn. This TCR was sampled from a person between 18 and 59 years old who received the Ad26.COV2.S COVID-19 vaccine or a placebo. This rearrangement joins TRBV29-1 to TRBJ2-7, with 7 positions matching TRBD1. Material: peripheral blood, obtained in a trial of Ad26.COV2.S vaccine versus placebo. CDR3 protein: CSVAGDSYEQYF. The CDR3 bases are TGCAGCGTCGCCGGGGACAGCTACGAGCAGTACTTC.